This record covers a single T cell receptor beta chain. The antigen is not known. The source of the sample is a study of CD8+ T cells in alopecia areata. Findings of the study overall: There were many expanded lesional clones persisting in scalp and blood during tofacitinib.

CDR3 length equals 11 residues. The V end lost 5 bases, the J end lost 1 base, and 5 bases lay between the germline ends. Germline CDR1 and CDR2: SQVTM and ANQGSEA. The treatment denotes: oral pan-JAK inhibitor, 5-10 mg twice daily. As part of sample collection, lesional scalp punch biopsies and peripheral blood were taken from alopecia areata patients. Extracted from the samples, RNA was reverse transcribed into cDNA to serve as the sequencing template. This table comes from immunoSEQ multiplex PCR, and its TCRdb copy is limited to in-frame clones, with some not included. The profile covers 200,000 to 250,000 clones, with 64% appearing a single time and 4.2% taken by the ten largest.

This receptor was obtained from a human donor with alopecia areata. The material sequenced was CD4+ T cells sorted from blood, taken at week 4, from a patient treated with tofacitinib. V usage is TRBV29-1 and J usage is TRBJ1-1; D unclear. This CDR3 reads CSVSQNTEAFF. In DNA, the CDR3 is TGCAGCGTTTCTCAGAACACTGAAGCTTTCTTT.